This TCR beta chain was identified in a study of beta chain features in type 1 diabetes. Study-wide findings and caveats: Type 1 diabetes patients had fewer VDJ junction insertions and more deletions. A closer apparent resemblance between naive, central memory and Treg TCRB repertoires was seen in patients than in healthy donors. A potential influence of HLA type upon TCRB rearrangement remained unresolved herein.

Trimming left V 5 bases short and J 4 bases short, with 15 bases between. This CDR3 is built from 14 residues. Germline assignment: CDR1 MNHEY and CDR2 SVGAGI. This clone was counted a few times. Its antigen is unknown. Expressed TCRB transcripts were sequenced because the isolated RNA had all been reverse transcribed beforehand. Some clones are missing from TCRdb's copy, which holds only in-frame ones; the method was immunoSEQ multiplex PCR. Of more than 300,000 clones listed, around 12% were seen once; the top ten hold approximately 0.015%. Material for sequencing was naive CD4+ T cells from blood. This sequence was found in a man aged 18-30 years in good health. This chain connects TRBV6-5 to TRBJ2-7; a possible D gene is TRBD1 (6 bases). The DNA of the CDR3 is TGTGCCAGCAGTGGGTCCAGACAGGTATACGAGCAGTACTTC. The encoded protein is CASSGSRQVYEQYF.